The 9 T cell receptor beta chains below all came from one sample that was sequenced in a study of blood T cells in healthy people across ages. It was with a sample-barcoded 5' primer and a J-beta primer mix that a second PCR of roughly 7 to 12 cycles was run. TCRdb fed the 5' RACE reads into MiXCR, producing one record per CDR3 protein. The data contain roughly 1,500,000 distinct CDR3 sequences, 30% to 40% of them seen just once; the ten biggest clones take up roughly 12%. Specimen: blood. The receptors derive from a woman in her twenties or thirties in good health.

This clonotype came up a few times. CDR3: CSASTRDTQYF. The CDR3 DNA reads as TGCAGTGCTAGTACCCGGGATACGCAGTATTTT. This chain joins TRBV20-1 and TRBJ2-3; D is unclear. Germline V gives CDR1 DFQATT, CDR2 SNEGSKA (reference sequence). Trimming took off 3 bases at V and 6 bases at J, with 7 bases between the two ends. This CDR3 has 11 residues.

This clonotype has more than one count but fewer than ten. DNA of the CDR3: TGTGCCAGCAGCGCCTCGTGGAGCTCCTACAATGAGCAGTTCTTC. Translation gives CASSASWSSYNEQFF. V and J are TRBV9 and TRBJ2-1; D gene unclear. V was shortened by 3 bases and J by 0 bases, with 10 bases between the two germline ends. There are 15 residues in the CDR3. Germline loops: CDR1 SGDLS, CDR2 YYNGEE.

The chain employs TRBV10-3 and TRBJ1-1; D is ambiguous. Germline CDR1 is ENHRY and CDR2 is SYGVKD. There are 17 residues in the CDR3. V was shortened by 2 bases and J by 0 bases, with 16 bases between the two germline ends. The CDR3: CAISEPGGWAMNTEAFF. CDR3 bases: TGTGCCATCAGTGAGCCCGGCGGGTGGGCCATGAACACTGAAGCTTTCTTT.

This clonotype has just a few counts. V is TRBV29-1 and J is TRBJ1-2; no definite D call. This CDR3 spans 14 amino acids. In germline, CDR1 is SQVTM, CDR2 ANQGSEA. Trimming shortened V by 1 base and J by 3 bases, and 12 bases separated the two germline ends. Here the CDR3 DNA reads TGCAGCGTTGAAGCCTTAGACCGCTACTATGGCTACACCTTC. The encoded protein is CSVEALDRYYGYTF.

The chain has TRBV12-3 or TRBV12-4 and TRBJ2-1; D assignment may be TRBD1 or TRBD2 (6 bases each). V lost 3 bases and J lost 9, with 9 bases in between. This CDR3 comprises 12 residues. The chain's CDR3 is CASSFGGAEQFF. The CDR3 region has the DNA TGTGCCAGCAGTTTCGGGGGCGCTGAGCAGTTCTTC.

The J gene is TRBJ2-1, the V gene TRBV28; D is possibly TRBD1 or TRBD2 (5 bases each). CDR3 length equals 14 residues. Germline V gives CDR1 MDHEN, CDR2 SYDVKM. Between the trimmed V and J ends, which lost 7 bases and 2 bases, there was a span of 12 bases. CDR3 amino acids: CASNRGAAYNEQFF. The CDR3 DNA sequence: TGTGCCAGCAACCGGGGCGCGGCCTACAATGAGCAGTTCTTC. Full variable domain (rest looked up from reference TRBV28 and TRBJ2-1): DVKVTQSSRYLVKRTGEKVFLECVQDMDHENMFWYRQDPGLGLRLIYFSYDVKMKEKGDIPEGYSVSREKKERFSLILESASTNQTSMYLCASNRGAAYNEQFFGPGTRLTVL.

This clonotype was observed a few times. This chain joins TRBV4-2 and TRBJ1-1; possibly TRBD1 for D (5 bases). There are 15 residues in the CDR3. V lost 0 bases and J 2 bases, leaving 10 bases between the germline ends. Looked up from germline, CDR1 is LGHNA and CDR2 is YNFKEQ. DNA for the CDR3: TGTGCCAGCAGCCAAGACAGGGAAGTAAACACTGAAGCTTTCTTT. Amino acids: CASSQDREVNTEAFF.

The J gene is TRBJ2-7, the V gene TRBV4-1; perhaps TRBD1 as D (6 bases). V was clipped by 1 base and J by 2 bases, with 12 bases between them. This CDR3 spans 15 amino acids. Germline assignment: CDR1 MGHRA and CDR2 YSYEKL. CDR3 loop: CASSQVSGETYEQYF. In DNA form, the CDR3 reads TGCGCCAGCAGCCAAGTCTCAGGGGAAACCTACGAGCAGTACTTC.

Only a few counts were recorded for this clonotype. The V call is TRBV20-1, the J call TRBJ2-3, with 12 bases matching TRBD2. CDR3 length: 15 amino acids. Germline V gene sequence: CDR1 DFQATT, CDR2 SNEGSKA (reference sequence). Germline trimming cut 5 bases from V and 4 bases from J; bases unmatched to any gene: 7. The CDR3 sequence is CSAHWTSGIADTQYF. The DNA for the CDR3 is TGCAGTGCTCACTGGACTAGCGGGATCGCAGATACGCAGTATTTT.